A selection of T cell receptor beta chains follows, all from one sample in a study of regulatory T cells in long-lasting Graves disease. MiXCR was run by TCRdb on the multiplex PCR reads, yielding one entry per CDR3 protein. The sample records some 460,000 distinct CDR3 sequences, roughly 15% being singletons. The sample was also linked to a second study, of T cells in Graves' hyperthyroidism and ophthalmopathy.

This specimen consisted of peripheral blood mononuclear cells (PBMCs), obtained at new diagnosis, from a patient treated with antithyroid drugs. These receptors all stem from a man aged 35 to 55 with Graves disease. Each CDR3 is given without its conserved first and last residue.

cdr3_length	v_call	j_call	cdr3_aa
13	TRBV7-9	TRBJ2-1	ASSLALAEVNEQF
13	TRBV27	TRBJ2-5	ASSLNYGVGETQY
13	TRBV28	TRBJ1-1	ASRPRQGLNTEAF
13	TRBV20-1	TRBJ2-7	SARDIGRDAYEQY
11	TRBV19	TRBJ1-5	TSHWDSNQPQH
14	TRBV28	TRBJ2-3	ASSLLGPGGTDTQY
14	TRBV6-9	TRBJ2-1	ASSYLSRGPYNEQF
11	TRBV28	TRBJ1-5	ASRAGVHQPQH
17	TRBV28	TRBJ1-1	ASSRSYTIGTPADTEAF
12	TRBV12-5	TRBJ2-5	ASGTTSGRETQY
11	TRBV20-1	TRBJ2-7	SALNTGSREQY
18	TRBV12-3/TRBV12-4	TRBJ1-4	ASPIRGAPGTPATNEKLF
15	TRBV5-1	TRBJ2-5	ASRPTGTGMYQETQY
12	TRBV12-3/TRBV12-4	TRBJ1-6	ASNKDRGQSPLH
16	TRBV24-1	TRBJ2-3	ATSDSTWGREGTDTQY
12	TRBV11-2	TRBJ2-7	ASSPSPESYEQY
13	TRBV11-1	TRBJ1-1	ASSHRTGVKAEAF
14	TRBV18	TRBJ2-2	ASSPPGLAVGGELF
12	TRBV5-4	TRBJ2-5	ASSFDYDLETQY
12	TRBV20-1	TRBJ2-7	SAPAASGYYEQY
13	TRBV14	TRBJ2-3	ASSQTGGSTDTQY
14	TRBV19	TRBJ2-5	ASSILVGREQETQY
10	TRBV20-1	TRBJ2-7	SATGAIYEQY
13	TRBV7-9	TRBJ1-1	ASSTPGEKARYAF
12	TRBV29-1	TRBJ2-1	SVDGKSGSNEQF
12	TRBV12-3/TRBV12-4	TRBJ1-5	ASTRTGGDQPQH
13	TRBV6-1	TRBJ1-1	ASSDVVRENTEAF
15	TRBV6-1	TRBJ1-1	ASRVQATGSTNTEAF